The clone carrying this T cell receptor (beta chain) has a single count. The naive CD8 fraction comprised CD45RO-negative cells positively selected for CCR7 and excluded terminally differentiated effector memory CD45RA+ cells. Trimming stripped 3 bases from V and 2 bases from J, with 14 bases between. This CDR3 contains 15 residues. Germline values: CDR1 SQVTM, CDR2 ANQGSEA. Sequencing was performed with immunoSEQ multiplex PCR; in TCRdb, only in-frame clones are kept and a portion is missing. Of fewer than 1 million clones detected, about 96% appear once; the ten largest clones hold about 0.22%. The record originates from a study of shared clonotypes between healthy human individuals.

The TCR sequence derives from a man younger than 45 in good health. The chain employs TRBV29-1 and TRBJ2-1, with D perhaps TRBD2 (5 bases). Material: naive CD8+ T cells sorted from blood. This chain's CDR3 is CSVEGAVGTYNEQFF. CDR3 nucleotides: TGCAGCGTTGAGGGAGCTGTAGGAACCTACAATGAGCAGTTCTTC.